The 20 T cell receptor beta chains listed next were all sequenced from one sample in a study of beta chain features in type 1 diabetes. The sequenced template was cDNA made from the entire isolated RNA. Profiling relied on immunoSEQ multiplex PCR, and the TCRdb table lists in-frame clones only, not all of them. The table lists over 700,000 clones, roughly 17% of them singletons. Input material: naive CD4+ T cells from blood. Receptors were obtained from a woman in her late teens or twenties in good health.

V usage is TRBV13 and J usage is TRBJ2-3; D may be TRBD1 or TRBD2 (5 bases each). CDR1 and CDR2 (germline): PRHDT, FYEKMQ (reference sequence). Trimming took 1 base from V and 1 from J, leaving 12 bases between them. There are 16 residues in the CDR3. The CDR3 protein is CASSLAGTLGTDTQYF. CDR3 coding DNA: TGTGCCAGCAGCTTAGCGGGGACGCTAGGCACAGATACGCAGTATTTT.

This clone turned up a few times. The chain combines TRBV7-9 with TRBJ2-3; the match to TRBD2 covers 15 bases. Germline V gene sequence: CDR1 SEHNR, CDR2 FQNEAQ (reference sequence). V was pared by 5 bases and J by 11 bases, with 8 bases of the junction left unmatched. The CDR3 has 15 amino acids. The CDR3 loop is CASSRTSGRAIVQYF. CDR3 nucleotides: TGTGCCAGCAGCCGGACTAGCGGGAGGGCCATCGTGCAGTATTTT.

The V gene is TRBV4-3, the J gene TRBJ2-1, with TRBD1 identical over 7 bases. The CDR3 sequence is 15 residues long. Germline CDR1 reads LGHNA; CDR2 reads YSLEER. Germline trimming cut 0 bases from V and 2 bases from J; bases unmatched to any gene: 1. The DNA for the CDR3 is TGCGCCAGCAGCCAAGAAGGGACAGCCTACAATGAGCAGTTCTTC. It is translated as CASSQEGTAYNEQFF.

This CDR3 is CASSQDQTGLSNQPQHF. In nucleotides, the CDR3 is TGTGCCAGCAGCCAAGACCAGACAGGGTTGAGCAATCAGCCCCAGCATTTT. The gene calls are TRBV4-2 and TRBJ1-5; 7 nucleotides match TRBD1. The ends lost 0 bases at V and 1 base at J; junction bases unmatched: 6. The CDR3 sequence is 17 residues long. Per germline, CDR1 LGHNA and CDR2 YNFKEQ.

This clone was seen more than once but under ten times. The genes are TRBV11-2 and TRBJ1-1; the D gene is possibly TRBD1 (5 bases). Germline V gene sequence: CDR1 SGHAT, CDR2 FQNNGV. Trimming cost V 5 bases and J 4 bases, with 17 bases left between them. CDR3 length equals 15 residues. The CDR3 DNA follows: TGTGCCAGCAGCGCTACGGGGGTTTTGGGCACTGAAGCTTTCTTT. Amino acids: CASSATGVLGTEAFF.

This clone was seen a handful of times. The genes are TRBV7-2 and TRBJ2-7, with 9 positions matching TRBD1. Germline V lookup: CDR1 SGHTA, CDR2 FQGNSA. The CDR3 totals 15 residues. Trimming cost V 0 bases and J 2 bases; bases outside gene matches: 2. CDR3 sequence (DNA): TGTGCCAGCAGCTTAGCCGGGACAGGGCCCTACGAGCAGTACTTC. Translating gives CASSLAGTGPYEQYF. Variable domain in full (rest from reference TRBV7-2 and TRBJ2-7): GAGVSQSPSNKVTEKGKDVELRCDPISGHTALYWYRQSLGQGLEFLIYFQGNSAPDKSGLPSDRFSAERTGGSVSTLTIQRTQQEDSAVYLCASSLAGTGPYEQYFGPGTRLTVT.

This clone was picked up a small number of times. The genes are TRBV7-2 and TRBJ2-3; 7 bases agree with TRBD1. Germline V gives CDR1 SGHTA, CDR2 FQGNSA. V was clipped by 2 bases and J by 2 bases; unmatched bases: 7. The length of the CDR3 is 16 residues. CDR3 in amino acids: CASSLPPGTATDTQYF. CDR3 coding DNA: TGTGCCAGCAGCTTACCGCCCGGGACAGCCACAGATACGCAGTATTTT.

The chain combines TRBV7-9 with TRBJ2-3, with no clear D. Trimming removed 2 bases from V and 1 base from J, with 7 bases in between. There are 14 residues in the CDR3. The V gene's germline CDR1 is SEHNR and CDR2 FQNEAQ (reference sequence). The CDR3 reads CASSLMDRTDTQYF. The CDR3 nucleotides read TGTGCCAGCAGCTTAATGGACCGCACAGATACGCAGTATTTT.

CDR3 coding DNA: TGCGCCAGCAGCTTGGGAGGACAGGGAAGCTCTGGGGCCAACGTCCTGACTTTC. Translation gives CASSLGGQGSSGANVLTF. The V call is TRBV5-1, the J call TRBJ2-6; 8 positions agree with TRBD1. Germline trimming cut 0 bases from V and 0 bases from J; bases unmatched to any gene: 5. The CDR3 has 18 residues. Germline values: CDR1 SGHRS, CDR2 YFSETQ.

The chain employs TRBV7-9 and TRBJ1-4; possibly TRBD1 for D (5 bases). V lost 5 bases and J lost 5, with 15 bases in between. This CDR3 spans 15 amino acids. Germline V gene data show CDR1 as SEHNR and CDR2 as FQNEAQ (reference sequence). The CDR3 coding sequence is TGTGCCAGCAGCCTCCGGGGGGGAGAGAATGAAAAACTGTTTTTT. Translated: CASSLRGGENEKLFF.

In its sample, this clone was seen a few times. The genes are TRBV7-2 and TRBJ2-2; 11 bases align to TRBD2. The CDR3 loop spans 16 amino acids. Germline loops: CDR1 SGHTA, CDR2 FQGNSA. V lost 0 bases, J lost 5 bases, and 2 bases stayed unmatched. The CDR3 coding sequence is TGTGCCAGCAGCTTAGCGCGGACTAGCGGGACCGGGGAGCTGTTTTTT. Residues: CASSLARTSGTGELFF.

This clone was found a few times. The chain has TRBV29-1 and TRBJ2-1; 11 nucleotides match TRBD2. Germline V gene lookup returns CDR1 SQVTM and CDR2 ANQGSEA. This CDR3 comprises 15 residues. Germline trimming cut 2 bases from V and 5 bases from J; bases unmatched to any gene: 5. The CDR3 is CSVETSGRFDNEQFF. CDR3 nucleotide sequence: TGCAGCGTTGAAACTAGCGGGAGATTCGACAATGAGCAGTTCTTC.

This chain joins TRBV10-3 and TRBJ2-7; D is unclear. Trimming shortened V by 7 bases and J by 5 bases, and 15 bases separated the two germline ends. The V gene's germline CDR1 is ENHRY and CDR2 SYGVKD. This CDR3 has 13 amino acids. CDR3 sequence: CAIKATLVHEQYF. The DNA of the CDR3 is TGTGCCATCAAGGCGACATTGGTTCACGAGCAGTACTTC.

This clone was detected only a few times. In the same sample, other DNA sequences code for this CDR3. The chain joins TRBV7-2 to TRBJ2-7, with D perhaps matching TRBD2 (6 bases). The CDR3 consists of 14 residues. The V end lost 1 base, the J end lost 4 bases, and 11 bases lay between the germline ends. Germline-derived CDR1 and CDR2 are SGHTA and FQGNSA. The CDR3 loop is CASSLVGGRYEQYF. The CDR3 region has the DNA TGTGCCAGCAGCTTAGTGGGGGGTCGGTACGAGCAGTACTTC. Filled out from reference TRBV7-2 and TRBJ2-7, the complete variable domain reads GAGVSQSPSNKVTEKGKDVELRCDPISGHTALYWYRQSLGQGLEFLIYFQGNSAPDKSGLPSDRFSAERTGGSVSTLTIQRTQQEDSAVYLCASSLVGGRYEQYFGPGTRLTVT.

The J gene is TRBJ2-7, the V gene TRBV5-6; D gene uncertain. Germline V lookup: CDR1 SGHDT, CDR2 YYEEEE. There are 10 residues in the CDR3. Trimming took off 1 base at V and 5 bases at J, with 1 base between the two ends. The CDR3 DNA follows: TGTGCCAGCAGCTTGAACGAGCAGTACTTC. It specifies CASSLNEQYF.

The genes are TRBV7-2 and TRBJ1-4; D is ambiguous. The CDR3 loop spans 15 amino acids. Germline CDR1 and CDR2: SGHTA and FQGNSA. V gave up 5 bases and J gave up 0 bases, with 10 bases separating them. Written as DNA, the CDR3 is TGTGCCAGCAGCGTAGACGGGCCAACTAATGAAAAACTGTTTTTT. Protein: CASSVDGPTNEKLFF.

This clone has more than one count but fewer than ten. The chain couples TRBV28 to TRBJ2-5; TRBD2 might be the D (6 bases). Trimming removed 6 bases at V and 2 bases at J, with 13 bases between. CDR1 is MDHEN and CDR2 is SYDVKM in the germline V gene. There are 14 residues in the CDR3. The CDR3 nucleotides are TGTGCCAGCAGGGGGAGGACTGTTCAAGAGACCCAGTACTTC. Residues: CASRGRTVQETQYF.

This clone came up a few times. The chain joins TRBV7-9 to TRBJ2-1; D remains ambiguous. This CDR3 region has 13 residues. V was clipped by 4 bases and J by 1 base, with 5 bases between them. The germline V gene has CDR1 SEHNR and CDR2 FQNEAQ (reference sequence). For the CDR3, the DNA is TGTGCCAGCAGCTACGTTTCCTACAATGAGCAGTTCTTC. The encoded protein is CASSYVSYNEQFF.

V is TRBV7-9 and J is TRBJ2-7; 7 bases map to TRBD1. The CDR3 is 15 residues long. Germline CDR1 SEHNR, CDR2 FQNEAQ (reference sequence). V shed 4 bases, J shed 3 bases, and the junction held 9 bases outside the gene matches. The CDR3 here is CASSSAPGQSYEQYF. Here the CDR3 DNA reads TGTGCCAGCAGCTCAGCGCCGGGACAGAGCTACGAGCAGTACTTC.

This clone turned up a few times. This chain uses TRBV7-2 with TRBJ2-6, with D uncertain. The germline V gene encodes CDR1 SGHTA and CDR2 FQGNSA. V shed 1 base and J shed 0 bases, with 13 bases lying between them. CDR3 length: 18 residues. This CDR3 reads CASSLVAVGCSGANVLTF. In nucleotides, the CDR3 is TGTGCCAGCAGCTTAGTTGCGGTAGGGTGCTCTGGGGCCAACGTCCTGACTTTC.